This passage covers 5 T cell receptor beta chains from one sample sequenced in a study of T cell changes during pregnancy in multiple sclerosis. The method was immunoSEQ multiplex PCR; TCRdb's version includes in-frame clones alone and lacks a portion of them. The sample records roughly 93,000 clones, about 91% being singletons. The sample consisted of peripheral blood, taken after pregnancy. The receptors derive from a female donor in good health, enrolled as a control in a pregnancy study.

The count of this clone is one. The chain employs TRBV27 and TRBJ1-2, with 8 bases matching TRBD1. This CDR3 region has 13 residues. The V and J ends lost 4 bases and 5 bases, in that order; junction bases with no gene match: 3. From germline, CDR1 is MNHEY and CDR2 SMNVEV (reference sequence). DNA of the CDR3: TGTGCCAGCAGTTATCGGACAGGGTATGGCTACACCTTC. Translated, it gives CASSYRTGYGYTF.

The chain couples TRBV19 to TRBJ1-1, with D perhaps TRBD1 (6 bases). With 1 base removed from V and 3 bases from J, the gap between germline ends came to 15 bases. Germline V gene lookup returns CDR1 LNHDA and CDR2 SQIVND (reference sequence). The CDR3 runs to 16 residues. CDR3 nucleotides: TGTGCCAGTAGTATAGCAGACAGGAGACTTTACACTGAAGCTTTCTTT. Translation gives CASSIADRRLYTEAFF.

A note on this clone: One end of the junction does not line up with germline, which may come from a read error. The same CDR3 arises from other DNA sequences in this sample as well. The chain has TRBV7-2 and TRBJ2-5; D is possibly TRBD2 (5 bases). From germline, CDR1 is SGHTA and CDR2 FQGNSA. The CDR3 is made up of 15 amino acids. In nucleotides, the CDR3 is TGCGCCAGCAGCCCCTCTCCTAGCCGGGGAGAGACCCAGTACTTC. It is translated as CASSPSPSRGETQYF.

This clone came up once. The chain joins TRBV30 to TRBJ1-2; D may be TRBD1 (5 bases). The V gene's germline CDR1 is GTSNPN and CDR2 SVGIG (reference sequence). The V end was cut by 4 bases, the J end by 4 bases, with 10 bases between. CDR3 length: 12 amino acids. CDR3 coding DNA: TGTGCCTGGACCTGGGGCAGCTATGGCTACACCTTC. Its translation is CAWTWGSYGYTF.

V gene TRBV10-1 combines with J gene TRBJ1-4; D not certain. CDR1 is WNHNN and CDR2 is SYGVQD in the germline V gene (reference sequence). V lost 4 bases and J 2 bases, leaving 8 bases between the germline ends. CDR3 length: 14 residues. In DNA form, the CDR3 reads TGCGCCAGCAGTGGTGGGGAGACTAATGAAAAACTGTTTTTT. Translated: CASSGGETNEKLFF.